The 4 T cell receptor beta chains below were found in one sample sequenced in a study of cytomegalovirus exposure and HLA in healthy donors. Primers included in the PCR were 60 Vbeta and 13 Jbeta primers. The repertoire was sequenced with immunoSEQ multiplex PCR; TCRdb's copy has only in-frame clones and lacks some. The data hold around 150,000 clones, with more than 65% observed a single time. Source material: PBMCs. The receptor set was obtained from a man aged 18 to 29 in good health and CMV-seropositive.

This clone came up a few times. The V call is TRBV28, the J call TRBJ2-7, with D hard to call. The germline V gene has CDR1 MDHEN and CDR2 SYDVKM. Trimming shortened V by 9 bases and J by 0 bases, and 9 bases separated the two germline ends. This CDR3 spans 12 amino acids. The CDR3 here is CASQWSSYEQYF. CDR3 sequence (DNA): TGTGCCAGTCAATGGAGCTCCTACGAGCAGTACTTC.

This clone was detected only a few times. The CDR3, as DNA: TGTGCCAGCAGTCCTACGACAGGGGGCGGTAATTCACCCCTCCACTTT. Translating it yields CASSPTTGGGNSPLHF. This rearrangement joins TRBV28 to TRBJ1-6, with 10 bases lining up with TRBD1. The CDR3 has 16 residues. Unmatched junction bases numbered 7, after V lost 5 bases and J lost 6 bases. Germline V lookup: CDR1 MDHEN, CDR2 SYDVKM.

This clone occurred a few times. The rearrangement joins TRBV30 to TRBJ2-7, with 8 bases matching TRBD1. J was trimmed by 1 base and V by 4 bases; bases with no gene match: 3. The CDR3 has 13 residues. Germline CDR1 and CDR2: GTSNPN and SVGIG (reference sequence). CDR3 amino acids: CAWKWDRSYEQYF. The CDR3 bases are TGTGCCTGGAAGTGGGACAGGTCCTACGAGCAGTACTTC.

The chain employs TRBV9 and TRBJ2-3, with D possibly matching TRBD1 (6 bases). The CDR3 length is 15 residues. Trimming left V 4 bases short and J 2 bases short, with 14 bases between. Germline V CDR1 and CDR2: SGDLS, YYNGEE. The CDR3 region has the DNA TGTGCCAGCAGCCCGGACAGACGAAACACAGATACGCAGTATTTT. It is translated as CASSPDRRNTDTQYF.